This TCR beta chain came from a study of shared clonotypes between healthy human individuals. TCRdb's copy holds only in-frame clones and misses some; the assay was immunoSEQ multiplex PCR. The sample includes approximately 640,000 clones, less than 95% of them seen just once. Overall study results and limits: With a few donors compared, roughly 4.9% of naive CD4 clonotypes were shared.

Every donor, a Caucasian adult, lived in Nashville, Tennessee. About this clone: As yet, its antigen is unknown.

This clonotype originated in a man between 18 and 29 years old in good health. Some clones in this sample may be carry-over from other donors' samples. The sample consisted of memory CD8+ T cells from PBMCs. Subset described: CD45RO+ cells pooled with CCR7-negative TemRA cells.

DNA for the CDR3: TGCGCCAGCAGTGAGCTTACAGAAGAGACCCAGTACTTC. Protein: CASSELTEETQYF. The chain employs TRBV10-2 and TRBJ2-5; D is uncertain. CDR3 size: 13 residues. Deletions cut 2 bases from V and 3 bases from J, with 7 bases between. Germline V gene sequence: CDR1 WSHSY, CDR2 SAAADI.